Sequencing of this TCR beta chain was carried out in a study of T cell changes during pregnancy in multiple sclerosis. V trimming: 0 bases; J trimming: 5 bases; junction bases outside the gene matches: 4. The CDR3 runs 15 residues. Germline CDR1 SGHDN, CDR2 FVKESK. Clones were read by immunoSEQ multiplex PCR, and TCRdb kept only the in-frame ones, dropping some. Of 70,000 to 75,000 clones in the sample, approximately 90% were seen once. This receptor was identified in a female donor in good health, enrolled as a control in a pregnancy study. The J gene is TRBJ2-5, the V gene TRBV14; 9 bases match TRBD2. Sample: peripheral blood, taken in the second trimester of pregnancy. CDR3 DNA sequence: TGTGCCAGCAGCCAAGACCCTAGCGGGGTGGAGACCCAGTACTTC. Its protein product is CASSQDPSGVETQYF.